The entry below describes one T cell receptor (beta chain). Its matching antigen is unknown. The sample comes from a study of OX40 agonist ivuxolimab in advanced cancers. Notes on the study in general: Near-lowest levels of clonal expansion characterized partial responders at 0.1-3.0 mg/kg.

Profiled with immunoSEQ multiplex PCR; TCRdb holds only in-frame clones, not every one. The profile covers about 64,000 clones, with roughly 80% appearing a single time and approximately 2.2% taken by the ten largest. Trimming shortened V by 0 bases and J by 4 bases, and 17 bases separated the two germline ends. This CDR3 spans 17 amino acids. Germline CDR1 reads SGHNT; CDR2 reads YYREEE (reference sequence). The rearrangement uses TRBV5-4 and TRBJ2-1; perhaps TRBD2 as D (7 bases). The specimen was CD4+ or CD8+ T cells sorted from blood, collected in a trial of the OX40 agonist ivuxolimab. The clonotype comes from an adult with an advanced solid tumor such as melanoma, head and neck, liver or kidney cancer. The CDR3 loop reads CASSLAGGRVGYNEQFF. Written as DNA, the CDR3 is TGTGCCAGCAGCTTGGCGGGGGGCAGGGTTGGGTACAATGAGCAGTTCTTC.